The rows below give T cell receptor beta chains drawn from one sample of a study of blood T cell repertoires in COVID-19. Repertoires were generated with immunoSEQ multiplex PCR, while TCRdb's copy carries only in-frame clones and drops some. The sample carries under 550,000 clones, roughly 90% recorded once. The source material was peripheral blood. The receptor source for this set is a man between 18 and 29 years old with COVID-19, enrolled during active disease. The conserved cysteine and the conserved F or W are not part of the CDR3 here. Each record gives: V gene, J gene, CDR3 protein.

v_gene: TRBV6-5
j_gene: TRBJ1-3
CDR3aa: ASSTDSFGNTIY

v_gene: TRBV28
j_gene: TRBJ1-5
CDR3aa: ASAGGGRGSNQPQH

v_gene: TRBV5-4
j_gene: TRBJ2-1
CDR3aa: ASSPPARELNEQF

v_gene: TRBV6-5
j_gene: TRBJ2-2
CDR3aa: ASSPDRDGTGELF

v_gene: TRBV7-9
j_gene: TRBJ1-2
CDR3aa: ASSAISNYGYT

v_gene: TRBV5-4
j_gene: TRBJ1-4
CDR3aa: ASSQSTGVYEKLF

v_gene: TRBV7-9
j_gene: TRBJ2-7
CDR3aa: ASSLEPIGVSEQY

v_gene: TRBV19
j_gene: TRBJ1-1
CDR3aa: ASSTPRVANTEAF

v_gene: TRBV5-4
j_gene: TRBJ2-7
CDR3aa: ASSLGLADYEQY

v_gene: TRBV2
j_gene: TRBJ1-2
CDR3aa: ASYGGLGYT

v_gene: TRBV11-2
j_gene: TRBJ2-7
CDR3aa: ASSLAPGQGREQY

v_gene: TRBV4-1
j_gene: TRBJ2-7
CDR3aa: ASSQGWTGLYEQY

v_gene: TRBV19
j_gene: TRBJ1-2
CDR3aa: ASSIESSWDNWYGYT

v_gene: TRBV29-1
j_gene: TRBJ1-3
CDR3aa: SGGSSGNTIY

v_gene: TRBV18
j_gene: TRBJ1-4
CDR3aa: ASSRAARANEKLF

v_gene: TRBV6-4
j_gene: TRBJ2-5
CDR3aa: ASSAGGGSQETQY

v_gene: TRBV18
j_gene: TRBJ1-1
CDR3aa: ASSRDRENTEAF

v_gene: TRBV5-1
j_gene: TRBJ2-5
CDR3aa: ASSSGQAPSQETQY

v_gene: TRBV29-1
j_gene: TRBJ2-7
CDR3aa: SVAPGAGLGYEQY

v_gene: TRBV19
j_gene: TRBJ1-6
CDR3aa: ASSTGTGSWSPLH

v_gene: TRBV28
j_gene: TRBJ1-2
CDR3aa: ASRLRSGYT

v_gene: TRBV6-5
j_gene: TRBJ1-1
CDR3aa: ASIVGQGGTEAF